What follows describes a single TCR beta chain. This CDR3 spans 12 amino acids. Germline CDR1 DFQATT, CDR2 SNEGSKA (reference sequence). With 6 bases clipped from V and 5 bases from J, the junction kept 5 bases outside the gene matches. PCR was performed a second time for about 7 to 11 cycles using a sample-barcoded 5' primer and a J-beta primer mix. Every sample gave at least 2.5 million paired-end reads containing CDR3. TCRdb re-analysed the 5' RACE reads in MiXCR, keeping a single row per CDR3 protein. Among about a million distinct CDR3 sequences listed, about 51% were seen once. The data derive from a study of blood T cells in healthy people across ages.

The gene calls are TRBV20-1 and TRBJ2-5, with 8 bases lining up with TRBD1. Sequences were obtained from blood. The sequence was obtained from a woman aged 55-75 years in good health. This CDR3 reads CSATRTGETQYF. The CDR3 DNA reads as TGCAGTGCCACGAGGACAGGGGAGACCCAGTACTTC.